This T cell receptor (beta chain) derives from a study of Graves' ophthalmopathy and Graves' hyperthyroidism. Study findings and constraints: Detected in blood as well were most expanded thyroid clonotypes with frequency above 0.001.

Researchers took RNA transcripts and amplified TCR beta CDR3 regions from them. Scientists carried out first-round RT-PCR using HTBI primers and then a second-round multiplex PCR. TCRdb independently ran MiXCR on the multiplex PCR reads; one entry per CDR3 protein. This sample has a few hundred thousand distinct CDR3 sequences, with about 17% found just once. This CDR3 has 16 amino acids. V was clipped by 2 bases and J by 2 bases; unmatched bases: 5. Germline lookup yields CDR1 MGHDK and CDR2 SYGVNS. Lactation, pregnancy, uncontrolled infections and other autoimmune diseases were all grounds for excluding patients. This clonotype was found many times. Its matching antigen is unknown.

This chain uses TRBV25-1 with TRBJ1-2; the match to TRBD1 covers 10 bases. The sequence derives from an adult woman with stable Graves' hyperthyroidism. Sequenced input: peripheral blood. The CDR3 is CASSEGSGQGNYGYTF. The CDR3 nucleotides are TGTGCCAGCAGTGAAGGATCGGGACAGGGGAACTATGGCTACACCTTC.